This T cell receptor beta chain is from a study of siplizumab effects on memory and regulatory T cells. Overall study findings and caveats: With siplizumab, cumulative frequency of CD4+ memory-derived alloreactive sequences dropped significantly. Greater diversity than memory cells seemed evident in naive T cells, which also appeared to be major alloresponse contributors. It was not possible to assign a naive or memory phenotype to roughly 80-95% of proliferating CD4+ or CD8+ clones. In siplizumab cultures, the suppressive function of proliferating Tregs remained unconfirmed.

In its sample, this clone was seen once. Its matching antigen is unknown. Sequencing used immunoSEQ multiplex PCR; TCRdb keeps in-frame clones, though not all of them. The table has about 40,000 clones, 89% seen once. Germline-derived CDR1 and CDR2 are MGHRA and YSYEKL. The CDR3 is made up of 16 amino acids. V shed 3 bases and J shed 0 bases, with 12 bases lying between them. The specimen sequenced was naive CD4+ T cells sorted from blood. The receptor comes from a human donor in good health. The genes are TRBV4-1 and TRBJ2-4; D is perhaps TRBD2 (6 bases). This CDR3 is CASSHGTSPAKNIQYF. For the CDR3, the DNA is TGCGCCAGCAGCCACGGGACTTCCCCAGCCAAAAACATTCAGTACTTC.